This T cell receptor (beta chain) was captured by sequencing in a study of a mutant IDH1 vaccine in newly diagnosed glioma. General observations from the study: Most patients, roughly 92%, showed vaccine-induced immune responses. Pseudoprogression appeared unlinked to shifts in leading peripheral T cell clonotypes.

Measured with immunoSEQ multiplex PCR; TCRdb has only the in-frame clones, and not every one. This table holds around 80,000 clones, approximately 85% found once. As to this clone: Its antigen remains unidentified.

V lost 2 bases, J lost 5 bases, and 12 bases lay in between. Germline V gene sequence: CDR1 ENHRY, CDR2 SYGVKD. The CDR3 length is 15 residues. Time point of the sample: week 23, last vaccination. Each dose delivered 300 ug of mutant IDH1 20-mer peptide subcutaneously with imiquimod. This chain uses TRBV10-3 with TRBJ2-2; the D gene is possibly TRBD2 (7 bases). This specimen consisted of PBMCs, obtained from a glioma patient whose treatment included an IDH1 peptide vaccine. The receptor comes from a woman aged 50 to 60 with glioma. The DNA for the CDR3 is TGTGCCATCAGTGAGGTGGGAGGGGGAACCGGGGAGCTGTTTTTT. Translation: CAISEVGGGTGELFF.